Detailed here is one TCR beta chain. Its specificity is not known. These data are taken from a study of CD8+CD57+ T cells in acquired aplastic anemia. Study background: Sorted CD4+ plus CD8+ cells gave DNA averaging about 3.2 ug. Study outcomes and limitations: Patients and healthy controls showed no significant CD8+ Simpson's diversity difference.

It was patients with CD8+CD57+ cell expansion by flow cytometry who were chosen for sequencing. No patient had been given any therapy when blood was sampled. CDR3 length: 15 residues. Germline V gene sequence: CDR1 SGHVS, CDR2 FNYEAQ. Trimming cost V 5 bases and J 12 bases, with 22 bases left between them. Profiling of TCR beta VDJ combinations and CDR3 sequences used genomic DNA as template. In TCRdb, the reads were re-called with MiXCR into one record per CDR3 protein. The profile shows 200,000 to 250,000 distinct CDR3 sequences, roughly two thirds of them singletons. This sequence was found in a human donor with aplastic anemia. V and J are TRBV7-6 and TRBJ1-4; maybe TRBD1 (5 bases). Sequencing was performed on sorted CD4+, CD8+, or CD8+CD57+ T cells (not recorded which) from PBMCs. DNA of the CDR3: TGTGCCAGCAGCCGCCAGACAGTAACATTAACGGAACTGTTTTTT. This encodes CASSRQTVTLTELFF.